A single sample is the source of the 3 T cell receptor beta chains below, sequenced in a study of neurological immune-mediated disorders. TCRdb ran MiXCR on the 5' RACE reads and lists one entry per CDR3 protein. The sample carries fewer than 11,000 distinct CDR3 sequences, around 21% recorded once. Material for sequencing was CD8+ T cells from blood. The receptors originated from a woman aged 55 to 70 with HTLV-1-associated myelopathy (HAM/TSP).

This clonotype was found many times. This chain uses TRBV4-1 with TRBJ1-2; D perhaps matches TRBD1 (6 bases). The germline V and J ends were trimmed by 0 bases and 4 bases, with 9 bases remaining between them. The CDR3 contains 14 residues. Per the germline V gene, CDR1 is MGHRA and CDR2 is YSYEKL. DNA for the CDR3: TGCGCCAGCAGCCAAGAGACAGGATCCTATGGCTACACCTTC. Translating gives CASSQETGSYGYTF.

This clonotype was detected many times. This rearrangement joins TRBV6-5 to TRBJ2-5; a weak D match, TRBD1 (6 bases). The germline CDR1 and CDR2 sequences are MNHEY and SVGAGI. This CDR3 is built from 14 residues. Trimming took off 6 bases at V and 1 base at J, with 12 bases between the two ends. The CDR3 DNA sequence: TGTGCCAGCAGACAGGGCCCTATCCAAGAGACCCAGTACTTC. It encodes CASRQGPIQETQYF.

The CDR3 loop reads CSARLQTSGGAANEQFF. In DNA form, the CDR3 reads TGCAGTGCTCGACTCCAGACTAGCGGGGGGGCGGCCAATGAGCAGTTCTTC. The V and J genes are TRBV20-1 and TRBJ2-1; the match to TRBD2 covers 14 bases. Germline loops: CDR1 DFQATT, CDR2 SNEGSKA (reference sequence). This CDR3 is built from 17 residues. The junction had 12 bases not matched to a gene; V was cut back by 5 bases and J by 6 bases.